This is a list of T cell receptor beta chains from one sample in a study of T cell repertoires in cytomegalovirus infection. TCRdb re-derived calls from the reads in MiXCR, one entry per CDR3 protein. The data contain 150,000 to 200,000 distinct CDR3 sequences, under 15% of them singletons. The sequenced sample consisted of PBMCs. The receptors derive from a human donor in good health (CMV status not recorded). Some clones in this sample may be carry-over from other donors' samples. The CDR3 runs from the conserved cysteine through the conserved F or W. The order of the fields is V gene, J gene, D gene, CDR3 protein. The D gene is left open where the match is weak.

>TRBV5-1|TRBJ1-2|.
CASSLQDSFYGYTF
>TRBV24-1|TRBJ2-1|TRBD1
CATRAGGSGNEQFF
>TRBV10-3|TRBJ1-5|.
CAISESYGQGNNQPQHF
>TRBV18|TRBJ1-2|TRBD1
CASSPYRWDRESSSYGYTF
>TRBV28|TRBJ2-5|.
CASSPRDRPAETQYF
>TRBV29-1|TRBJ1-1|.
CSVELGIPNTEAFF
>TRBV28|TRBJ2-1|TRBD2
CASSYGLAFNEQFF
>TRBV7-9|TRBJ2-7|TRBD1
CASSSGDRGIYEQYF
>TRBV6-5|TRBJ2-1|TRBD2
CASSYGLAGDISYNEQFF
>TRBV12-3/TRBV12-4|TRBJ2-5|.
CASSFPDFQETQYF
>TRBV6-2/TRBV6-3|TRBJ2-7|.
CASSYDSSFSYEQYF
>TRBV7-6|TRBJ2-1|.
CASSLEARGERSEQFF
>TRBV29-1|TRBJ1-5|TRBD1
CSVGQGTDQPQHF
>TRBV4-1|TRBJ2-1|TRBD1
CASSQEKRQGFHNEQFF
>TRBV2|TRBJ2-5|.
CASSETRETQYF
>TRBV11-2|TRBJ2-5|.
CASSPGGGAWETQYF
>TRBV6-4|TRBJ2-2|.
CGSSLAGTGELFF
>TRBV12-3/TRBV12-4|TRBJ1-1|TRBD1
CASSPLPGTANTEAFF
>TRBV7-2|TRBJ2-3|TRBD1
CASSWDRVGTDTQYF
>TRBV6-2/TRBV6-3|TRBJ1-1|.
CASFTVPNTEAFF
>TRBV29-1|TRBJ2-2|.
CSVARTGELFF
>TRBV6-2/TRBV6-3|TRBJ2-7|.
CASSKGPVSYEQYF
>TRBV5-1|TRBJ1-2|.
CASSDEGVGYGYTF
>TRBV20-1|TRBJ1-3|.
CSASQGGFSGNTIYF
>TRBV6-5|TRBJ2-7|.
CASSSLSGRSGEQYF
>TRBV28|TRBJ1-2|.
CASSLTGKVGDF
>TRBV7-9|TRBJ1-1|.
CASSLGLLVGSEAFF
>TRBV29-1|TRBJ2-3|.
CSVGLGWGVPSTDTQYF
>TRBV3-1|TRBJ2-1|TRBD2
CASRQSTSGGPYYNEQFF
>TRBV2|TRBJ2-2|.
CASKSSLTGELFF
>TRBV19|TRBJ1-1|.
CASSITVTTEAFF
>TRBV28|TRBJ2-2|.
CAGGTGELFF
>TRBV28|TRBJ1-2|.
CASSSSQGSNYGYTF
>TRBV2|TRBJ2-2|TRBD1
CASSEGQGHTGELFF
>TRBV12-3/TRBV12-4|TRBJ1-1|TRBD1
CASSLGGGRNTEAFF
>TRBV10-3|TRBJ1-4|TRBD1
CAISGDRFATNEKLFF
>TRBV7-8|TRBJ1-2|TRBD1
CASSLDWTGGDYGYTF
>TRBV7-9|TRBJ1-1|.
CASSLDYIEAFF
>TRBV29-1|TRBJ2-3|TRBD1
CSAEQGSTDTQYF
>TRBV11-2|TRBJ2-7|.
CASSLDRTASSYEQYF
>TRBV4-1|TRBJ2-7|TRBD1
CASSQGSDRATYEQYF
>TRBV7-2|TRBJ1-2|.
CASSLLQFYGYTF
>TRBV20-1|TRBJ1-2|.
CSARDQDSNYGYTF
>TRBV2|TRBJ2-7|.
CASSSSTGGYF
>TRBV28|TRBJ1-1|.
CASLREGRNTEAFF
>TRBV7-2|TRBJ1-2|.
CASSTSGTINYGYTF
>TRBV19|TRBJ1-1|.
CASSINPGNTEAFF
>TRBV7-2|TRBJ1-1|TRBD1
CASSKAGQVASVGNTEAFF
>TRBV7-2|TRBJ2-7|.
CASSLGGGRHYEQYF
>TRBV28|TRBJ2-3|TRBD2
CASSLWIGGSSADTQYF
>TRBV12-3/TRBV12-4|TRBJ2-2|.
CASSLWTGELFF
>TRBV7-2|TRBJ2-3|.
CASSLVEGTDTQYF
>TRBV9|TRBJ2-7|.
CASSAGSNSYEQYF
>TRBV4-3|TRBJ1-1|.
CASSQSPEGRTEAFF
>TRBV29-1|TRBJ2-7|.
CSVTYEGEQYF
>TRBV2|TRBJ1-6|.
CATARDNSPLHF
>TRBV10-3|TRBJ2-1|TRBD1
CAIRGNRGLYNEQFF